This passage covers 2 T cell receptor beta chains from one sample sequenced in a study of beta chain features in type 1 diabetes. The authors reverse transcribed all of the isolated RNA, so sequencing captured expressed TCRB transcripts. Profiled with immunoSEQ multiplex PCR; TCRdb holds only in-frame clones, not every one. This sample has about 140,000 clones; 9.7% occur once, and the top ten carry approximately 0.69%. The sequencing sample was made of central memory CD4+ T cells from blood. All receptors come from a woman aged 40 to 55 in good health.

The V and J genes are TRBV14 and TRBJ2-5; tentatively, D is TRBD2 (6 bases). Trimming pared 4 bases from V and 5 bases from J, leaving 11 bases between. CDR1 and CDR2 (germline): SGHDN, FVKESK. The CDR3 loop spans 13 amino acids. CDR3 bases: TGTGCCAGCAGCCGACTAGTATCCGAGACCCAGTACTTC. Encoded protein: CASSRLVSETQYF.

V and J are TRBV15 and TRBJ1-5; 7 bases line up with TRBD1. With 1 base clipped from V and 5 bases from J, the junction kept 5 bases outside the gene matches. CDR1 LNHNV and CDR2 YYDKDF come from the germline V gene (reference sequence). This CDR3 spans 15 amino acids. DNA of the CDR3: TGTGCCACCAGCAGAGTAACCAGGGGGGATCAGCCCCAGCATTTT. Residues: CATSRVTRGDQPQHF.